This is a list of T cell receptor beta chains from one sample in a study of shared clonotypes between healthy human individuals. The data were produced by immunoSEQ multiplex PCR, yet TCRdb's version contains in-frame clones alone and is incomplete. The profile shows approximately 2.5 million clones, over 85% of them singletons. The sequenced material came from naive CD4+ T cells from PBMCs. These TCRs come from a man between 18 and 35 years old in good health. Some clones in this sample may be carry-over from other donors' samples. Both conserved end residues are part of each CDR3. A D gene is named only where the DNA matches it firmly. The size field is filled for only some rows; it gives once, few, many or a size class.

v_gene	j_gene	abundance	d_gene	CDR3aa	CDR3nt
TRBV14	TRBJ2-3	-	-	CASSRVGGSTDTQYF	TGTGCCAGCAGCCGAGTGGGCGGAAGCACAGATACGCAGTATTTT
TRBV7-8	TRBJ2-3	-	-	CASSLVGGTSTDTQYF	TGTGCCAGCAGCTTAGTAGGGGGGACTAGCACAGATACGCAGTATTTT
TRBV19	TRBJ2-7	-	-	CASRRSPGESEQYF	TGTGCCAGTAGAAGGAGCCCCGGAGAATCCGAGCAGTACTTC
TRBV7-9	TRBJ2-2	-	-	CASSLGTGELFF	TGTGCCAGCAGCTTAGGTACCGGGGAGCTGTTTTTT
TRBV2	TRBJ2-7	-	-	CATTTKGGITYEQYF	TGTGCCACTACGACGAAGGGCGGTATCACCTACGAGCAGTACTTC
TRBV5-1	TRBJ2-1	-	TRBD1	CASSRDSSSYNEQFF	TGCGCCAGCAGCCGGGACAGCAGCTCCTACAATGAGCAGTTCTTC
TRBV5-1	TRBJ2-7	-	-	CASSTGIPTEQYF	TGCGCCAGCAGCACTGGGATTCCCACGGAGCAGTACTTC
TRBV5-1	TRBJ2-7	-	-	CASSLDSPYEQYF	TGCGCCAGCAGCTTGGACAGTCCCTACGAGCAGTACTTC
TRBV10-3	TRBJ1-5	few	TRBD1	CAIRGTVDQPQHF	TGTGCCATCAGGGGGACAGTAGATCAGCCCCAGCATTTT
TRBV30	TRBJ1-5	-	TRBD1	CAWSRAGGRNQPQHF	TGTGCCTGGAGTAGGGCAGGGGGCCGGAATCAGCCCCAGCATTTT
TRBV5-1	TRBJ2-1	-	-	CASSSSRVPYNEQFF	TGCGCCAGCAGCTCCTCCAGGGTCCCCTACAATGAGCAGTTCTTC
TRBV4-1	TRBJ1-4	-	TRBD1	CASSPSGTGDEKLFF	TGCGCCAGCAGCCCATCCGGGACAGGGGATGAAAAACTGTTTTTT
TRBV6-1	TRBJ1-3	-	-	CASSEEGNTIYF	TGTGCCAGCAGTGAAGAAGGAAACACCATATATTTT
TRBV5-1	TRBJ2-3	-	TRBD2	CASSPGTSGYTDTQYF	TGCGCCAGCAGCCCCGGGACTAGCGGTTACACAGATACGCAGTATTTT
TRBV5-6	TRBJ1-2	-	-	CASSLSGMERGGYTF	TGTGCCAGCAGCTTGTCCGGGATGGAACGAGGTGGCTACACCTTC
TRBV30	TRBJ1-1	-	TRBD1	CACRQGFMNTEAFF	TGTGCCTGTAGACAGGGTTTCATGAACACTGAAGCTTTCTTT
TRBV5-1	TRBJ1-5	few	-	CASSLDGNQPQHF	TGCGCCAGCAGCTTGGACGGTAATCAGCCCCAGCATTTT
TRBV25-1	TRBJ2-5	-	-	CASSPSTDVETQYF	TGTGCCAGCAGTCCATCGACCGACGTAGAGACCCAGTACTTC
TRBV28	TRBJ2-1	-	-	CASRPPLNEQFF	TGTGCCAGCAGACCCCCTCTTAATGAGCAGTTCTTC
TRBV5-1	TRBJ2-5	once	-	CASSGVGAAPPDKETQYF	TGCGCCAGCAGCGGGGTTGGGGCAGCCCCCCCCGACAAAGAGACCCAGTACTTC
TRBV7-2	TRBJ1-3	-	-	CASSLALAQFSGNTIYF	TGTGCCAGCAGCTTAGCGCTTGCCCAGTTCTCTGGAAACACCATATATTTT
TRBV6-1	TRBJ2-2	few	-	CASSVWVTGELFF	TGTGCCAGCAGTGTATGGGTCACCGGGGAGCTGTTTTTT
TRBV7-2	TRBJ2-1	-	-	CASSLEIFVGEQFF	TGTGCCAGCAGCCTAGAGATTTTCGTGGGTGAGCAGTTCTTC
TRBV28	TRBJ2-5	-	-	CASTVDRSQETQYF	TGTGCCAGCACCGTAGACAGAAGTCAAGAGACCCAGTACTTC
TRBV6-5	TRBJ2-7	-	-	CASSYGGTSYEQYF	TGTGCCAGCAGTTATGGAGGCACATCCTACGAGCAGTACTTC
TRBV7-8	TRBJ1-5	once	-	CASSSFRGPNQPQHF	TGTGCCAGCAGCTCGTTCAGGGGTCCCAATCAGCCCCAGCATTTT
TRBV7-9	TRBJ2-3	once	-	CASSSSDTQYF	TGTGCCAGCAGCTCGTCGGATACGCAGTATTTT
TRBV9	TRBJ2-1	-	-	CASSASPNLNNEQFF	TGTGCCAGCAGCGCTTCTCCAAACCTCAACAATGAGCAGTTCTTC
TRBV6-1	TRBJ2-3	-	-	CASQGQIGFTDTQYF	TGTGCCAGCCAAGGACAGATAGGGTTTACAGATACGCAGTATTTT
TRBV2	TRBJ2-2	-	-	CATRRDRNTGELFF	TGTGCCACCAGGAGGGACCGGAACACCGGGGAGCTGTTTTTT
TRBV30	TRBJ1-1	-	-	CAWRVGLGEAFF	TGTGCCTGGAGGGTAGGGTTGGGTGAAGCTTTCTTT
TRBV6-1	TRBJ2-1	-	-	CASLSGAYNEQFF	TGTGCCAGCCTTAGCGGCGCCTACAATGAGCAGTTCTTC
TRBV7-9	TRBJ2-7	-	-	CASSLDRVGPSTYEQYF	TGTGCCAGCAGCTTAGATCGGGTCGGACCAAGTACCTACGAGCAGTACTTC
TRBV18	TRBJ1-1	-	-	CASSPVLHENTEAFF	TGTGCCAGCTCACCAGTACTGCATGAGAACACTGAAGCTTTCTTT
TRBV19	TRBJ1-4	-	-	CASSMRSGREKLFF	TGTGCCAGTAGTATGCGGTCAGGGCGCGAAAAACTGTTTTTT